These T cell receptor beta chains were read from a single sample in a study of beta chain features in type 1 diabetes. Only in-frame clones appear in the TCRdb table, and some are missing; sequencing was by immunoSEQ multiplex PCR. The data hold roughly 340,000 clones, with about 13% observed a single time. What was sequenced was naive CD4+ T cells from blood. The receptor source for this set is a woman under 30 with type 1 diabetes. The CDR3 runs from the conserved cysteine through the conserved F or W. Each record gives: D gene, J gene, V gene, clone size, CDR3 DNA, CDR3 protein. The D gene is left open where the match is weak. Part of the rows lack a size; the others show once, few, many or a class for expanded clones.

d_gene: TRBD1
j_gene: TRBJ1-1
v_gene: TRBV4-1
abundance: NA
CDR3nt: TGCGCCAGCAGCCACCCCGACAGGGAACTTGAAGCTTTCTTT
CDR3aa: CASSHPDRELEAFF

d_gene: NA
j_gene: TRBJ2-2
v_gene: TRBV28
abundance: NA
CDR3nt: TGTGCCAGCACAACCGCTAGCGCGTCGAACACCGGGGAGCTGTTTTTT
CDR3aa: CASTTASASNTGELFF

d_gene: NA
j_gene: TRBJ2-7
v_gene: TRBV5-1
abundance: NA
CDR3nt: TGCGCCAGCAGCTTGGTGGTCGGGGGGCTCAACGAGCAGTACTTC
CDR3aa: CASSLVVGGLNEQYF

d_gene: NA
j_gene: TRBJ2-1
v_gene: TRBV7-2
abundance: NA
CDR3nt: TGTGCCAGCAGCTTAGTCCCGGGTAGTGAGCAGTTCTTC
CDR3aa: CASSLVPGSEQFF

d_gene: NA
j_gene: TRBJ2-1
v_gene: TRBV12-5
abundance: NA
CDR3nt: TGTGCTAGTGCCTTCAAGGGGTTCATCCGCTCCTACAATGAGCAGTTCTTC
CDR3aa: CASAFKGFIRSYNEQFF

d_gene: NA
j_gene: TRBJ2-4
v_gene: TRBV5-1
abundance: few
CDR3nt: TGCGCCAGCAGCCCCCCTAGCCCCGGGGACATTCAGTACTTC
CDR3aa: CASSPPSPGDIQYF

d_gene: NA
j_gene: TRBJ2-3
v_gene: TRBV7-6
abundance: NA
CDR3nt: TGTGCCAGTCTACTTGAGGGAACAGATACGCAGTATTTT
CDR3aa: CASLLEGTDTQYF

d_gene: TRBD2
j_gene: TRBJ2-7
v_gene: TRBV14
abundance: NA
CDR3nt: TGTGCCAGCAGCCAAGATTTTGGGGATAGCGGGAGAGGGGACTACGAGCAGTACTTC
CDR3aa: CASSQDFGDSGRGDYEQYF

d_gene: NA
j_gene: TRBJ2-5
v_gene: TRBV15
abundance: few
CDR3nt: TGTGCCACCAGCAACCCTTCCGCAGGGCAAGAGACCCAGTACTTC
CDR3aa: CATSNPSAGQETQYF

d_gene: TRBD2
j_gene: TRBJ2-1
v_gene: TRBV10-3
abundance: NA
CDR3nt: TGTGCCATCAGTTTTCTAGCGGGCTTCTACAATGAGCAGTTCTTC
CDR3aa: CAISFLAGFYNEQFF

d_gene: NA
j_gene: TRBJ1-4
v_gene: TRBV4-3
abundance: few
CDR3nt: TGCGCCAGCAGCCAAGACCTTCAGGGAACTAATGAAAAACTGTTTTTT
CDR3aa: CASSQDLQGTNEKLFF

d_gene: TRBD1
j_gene: TRBJ2-1
v_gene: TRBV29-1
abundance: many
CDR3nt: TGCAGCCTCTCTGCTGGGGGACAGGGATACAATGAGCAGTTCTTC
CDR3aa: CSLSAGGQGYNEQFF

d_gene: NA
j_gene: TRBJ2-2
v_gene: TRBV9
abundance: NA
CDR3nt: TGTGCCAGCAGCATTAGACTGACCGGGGAGCTGTTTTTT
CDR3aa: CASSIRLTGELFF

d_gene: NA
j_gene: TRBJ2-6
v_gene: TRBV19
abundance: few
CDR3nt: TGTGCCAGTAGAGGAGGGGGCTACAGCAGCTCTGGGGCCAACGTCCTGACTTTC
CDR3aa: CASRGGGYSSSGANVLTF

d_gene: TRBD1
j_gene: TRBJ2-3
v_gene: TRBV18
abundance: few
CDR3nt: TGTGCCAGCTCATCCGGGACAGGGGATACGCAGTATTTT
CDR3aa: CASSSGTGDTQYF

d_gene: NA
j_gene: TRBJ1-1
v_gene: TRBV6-6
abundance: NA
CDR3nt: TGTGCCAGCAGCCTCATCTCCGGGAACACTGAAGCTTTCTTT
CDR3aa: CASSLISGNTEAFF

d_gene: NA
j_gene: TRBJ1-2
v_gene: TRBV27
abundance: few
CDR3nt: TGTGCCAGCAGTTTATTAAGTCCGAAGGGGGACTATGGCTACACCTTC
CDR3aa: CASSLLSPKGDYGYTF

d_gene: NA
j_gene: TRBJ2-3
v_gene: TRBV7-9
abundance: NA
CDR3nt: TGTGCCAGCAGCTTAGTGCCAGTCCCGAGCACAGATACGCAGTATTTT
CDR3aa: CASSLVPVPSTDTQYF

d_gene: NA
j_gene: TRBJ2-5
v_gene: TRBV5-1
abundance: few
CDR3nt: TGCGCCAGCAGCTTGGTTCTGGACTTAGGCTCGGCCCAGTACTTC
CDR3aa: CASSLVLDLGSAQYF

d_gene: TRBD1
j_gene: TRBJ1-2
v_gene: TRBV29-1
abundance: few
CDR3nt: TGCAGCGTGGGGACAGTCTATGGCTACACCTTC
CDR3aa: CSVGTVYGYTF

d_gene: TRBD1
j_gene: TRBJ2-3
v_gene: TRBV11-2
abundance: few
CDR3nt: TGTGCCAGCAGCTTAGAAGGGACAGGGCTAACAGATACGCAGTATTTT
CDR3aa: CASSLEGTGLTDTQYF

d_gene: NA
j_gene: TRBJ1-2
v_gene: TRBV19
abundance: NA
CDR3nt: TGTGCCAGTAGCCAAGGGACTTTCTATGGCTACACCTTC
CDR3aa: CASSQGTFYGYTF

d_gene: NA
j_gene: TRBJ2-7
v_gene: TRBV18
abundance: NA
CDR3nt: TGTGCCAGCTCACCATTGAGCTCCGGCAGGGACGAGCAGTACTTC
CDR3aa: CASSPLSSGRDEQYF

d_gene: TRBD2
j_gene: TRBJ2-1
v_gene: TRBV5-1
abundance: few
CDR3nt: TGCGCCAGCAGCCTCATAGCGGGAGATTACAATGAGCAGTTCTTC
CDR3aa: CASSLIAGDYNEQFF

d_gene: TRBD2
j_gene: TRBJ2-3
v_gene: TRBV30
abundance: few
CDR3nt: TGTGCCTGGAGTGCAGGACTAGCGGGAGTGACAGATACGCAGTATTTT
CDR3aa: CAWSAGLAGVTDTQYF

d_gene: TRBD2
j_gene: TRBJ2-3
v_gene: TRBV7-9
abundance: few
CDR3nt: TGTGCCAGCAGCTTAGGGCCTAGCGGGAGTACAGATACGCAGTATTTT
CDR3aa: CASSLGPSGSTDTQYF

d_gene: TRBD1
j_gene: TRBJ2-7
v_gene: TRBV23-1
abundance: many
CDR3nt: TGCGCCAGCAGTCAGATGGACAGGGGCTCCTACGAGCAGTACTTC
CDR3aa: CASSQMDRGSYEQYF

d_gene: NA
j_gene: TRBJ2-2
v_gene: TRBV6-5
abundance: few
CDR3nt: TGTGCCAGCAGGGAGCCTAACACCGGGGAGCTGTTTTTT
CDR3aa: CASREPNTGELFF

d_gene: NA
j_gene: TRBJ1-5
v_gene: TRBV4-3
abundance: few
CDR3nt: TGCGCCAGCAGCCAAGTTATTGGCCGTAGCAATCAGCCCCAGCATTTT
CDR3aa: CASSQVIGRSNQPQHF

d_gene: TRBD1
j_gene: TRBJ1-2
v_gene: TRBV5-1
abundance: few
CDR3nt: TGCGCCAGCAGCTTGGGCCAGGCAGGGGGGTTCTATGGCTACACCTTC
CDR3aa: CASSLGQAGGFYGYTF

d_gene: TRBD1
j_gene: TRBJ2-5
v_gene: TRBV30
abundance: NA
CDR3nt: TGTGCCTTTGTCAGGGGGAGCGAAGACACCCAGTACTTC
CDR3aa: CAFVRGSEDTQYF

d_gene: NA
j_gene: TRBJ2-1
v_gene: TRBV7-6
abundance: few
CDR3nt: TGTGCCAGCAGCTTAGCCCTGAATGAGCAGTTCTTC
CDR3aa: CASSLALNEQFF

d_gene: NA
j_gene: TRBJ1-2
v_gene: TRBV7-9
abundance: NA
CDR3nt: TGTGCCAGCAGCTTAGGAGGTCAGGGTTATGGCTACACCTTC
CDR3aa: CASSLGGQGYGYTF

d_gene: NA
j_gene: TRBJ2-7
v_gene: TRBV28
abundance: few
CDR3nt: TGTGCCAGCAGTTCCTCCAGGGCGCCCCCCCCCTACGAGCAGTACTTC
CDR3aa: CASSSSRAPPPYEQYF

d_gene: NA
j_gene: TRBJ2-7
v_gene: TRBV21-1
abundance: NA
CDR3nt: TGTGCCAGCAGCAAAACGGGCAGGGTCCACGAGCAGTACTTC
CDR3aa: CASSKTGRVHEQYF

d_gene: NA
j_gene: TRBJ2-2
v_gene: TRBV7-3
abundance: NA
CDR3nt: TGTGCCAGCAGCCTCGACATAACGAACACCGGGGAGCTGTTTTTT
CDR3aa: CASSLDITNTGELFF

d_gene: NA
j_gene: TRBJ2-6
v_gene: TRBV7-3
abundance: few
CDR3nt: TGTGCCAGCAGCTTACAGGGCTACGGGGCCAACGTCCTGACTTTC
CDR3aa: CASSLQGYGANVLTF

d_gene: TRBD1
j_gene: TRBJ1-1
v_gene: TRBV18
abundance: few
CDR3nt: TGTGCCAGCTCACCACTCGACAGGGCCACTGAAGCTTTCTTT
CDR3aa: CASSPLDRATEAFF

d_gene: NA
j_gene: TRBJ2-7
v_gene: TRBV28
abundance: few
CDR3nt: TGTGCCATCAAAGGACAGTCTCACTCCTACGAGCAGTACTTC
CDR3aa: CAIKGQSHSYEQYF

d_gene: TRBD2
j_gene: TRBJ2-7
v_gene: TRBV27
abundance: once
CDR3nt: TGTGCCAGCAGTTTAGTCCCCGGGACTACTCCCTCCTACGAGCAGTACTTC
CDR3aa: CASSLVPGTTPSYEQYF

d_gene: TRBD1
j_gene: TRBJ2-5
v_gene: TRBV29-1
abundance: few
CDR3nt: TGCAGCGTGGGACAGGTTGTGGGCGAGACCCAGTACTTC
CDR3aa: CSVGQVVGETQYF

d_gene: TRBD1
j_gene: TRBJ1-1
v_gene: TRBV13
abundance: NA
CDR3nt: TGTGCCAGCAGCTCAAGGGGGCTTAGGGGCACTGAAGCTTTCTTT
CDR3aa: CASSSRGLRGTEAFF

d_gene: NA
j_gene: TRBJ2-3
v_gene: TRBV5-1
abundance: few
CDR3nt: TGCGCCAGCAGCCCTACGCTACAGGGAAGGAGCACAGATACGCAGTATTTT
CDR3aa: CASSPTLQGRSTDTQYF

d_gene: TRBD1
j_gene: TRBJ2-3
v_gene: TRBV27
abundance: few
CDR3nt: TGTGCCAGCAGTGCGGACAGGGGCACAGATACGCAGTATTTT
CDR3aa: CASSADRGTDTQYF

d_gene: NA
j_gene: TRBJ1-2
v_gene: TRBV28
abundance: NA
CDR3nt: TGTGCCAGCGGGGCGTATGGTGGCTACACCTTC
CDR3aa: CASGAYGGYTF

d_gene: TRBD1
j_gene: TRBJ1-1
v_gene: TRBV6-5
abundance: NA
CDR3nt: TGTGCCAGCAGTGAGACAGGGGCGAACACTGAAGCTTTCTTT
CDR3aa: CASSETGANTEAFF

d_gene: TRBD1
j_gene: TRBJ2-4
v_gene: TRBV19
abundance: NA
CDR3nt: TGTGCCAGTACCCGAGCCGGGACAGGGGGCCACGGAAACATTCAGTACTTC
CDR3aa: CASTRAGTGGHGNIQYF

d_gene: NA
j_gene: TRBJ1-5
v_gene: TRBV30
abundance: NA
CDR3nt: TGTGCCTGGAGTGGGGATCAGGGGCCTCAGCCCCAGCATTTT
CDR3aa: CAWSGDQGPQPQHF

d_gene: TRBD1
j_gene: TRBJ1-2
v_gene: TRBV6-6
abundance: NA
CDR3nt: TGTGCCAGCAGTAACAGAACAGGGGGCTGGGGCTACACCTTC
CDR3aa: CASSNRTGGWGYTF

d_gene: TRBD2
j_gene: TRBJ2-7
v_gene: TRBV11-2
abundance: NA
CDR3nt: TGTGCCAGCACCGAATTCACTAGCGGGAGGATGAACGAGCAGTACTTC
CDR3aa: CASTEFTSGRMNEQYF

d_gene: NA
j_gene: TRBJ2-2
v_gene: TRBV19
abundance: NA
CDR3nt: TGTGCCAGTAGACAAACAGGGACGAACACCGGGGAGCTGTTTTTT
CDR3aa: CASRQTGTNTGELFF

d_gene: NA
j_gene: TRBJ1-2
v_gene: TRBV28
abundance: NA
CDR3nt: TGTGCCATATCGAGGGGGTTCTATGGCTACACCTTC
CDR3aa: CAISRGFYGYTF

d_gene: TRBD1
j_gene: TRBJ1-1
v_gene: TRBV7-3
abundance: NA
CDR3nt: TGTGCCAGCAGCTCTAGGACAGGGCTCAACACTGAAGCTTTCTTT
CDR3aa: CASSSRTGLNTEAFF

d_gene: NA
j_gene: TRBJ1-5
v_gene: TRBV30
abundance: NA
CDR3nt: TGTGCCTGGAGTCCTTATAGCAATCAGCCCCAGCATTTT
CDR3aa: CAWSPYSNQPQHF

d_gene: NA
j_gene: TRBJ1-2
v_gene: TRBV9
abundance: NA
CDR3nt: TGTGCCAGCAGCGTACAAGGGGTACCAACTAACTATGGCTACACCTTC
CDR3aa: CASSVQGVPTNYGYTF

d_gene: TRBD2
j_gene: TRBJ2-1
v_gene: TRBV25-1
abundance: NA
CDR3nt: TGTGCCAGCAGTGCGCCACTAGCGGGAGCCTACAATGAGCAGTTCTTC
CDR3aa: CASSAPLAGAYNEQFF

d_gene: TRBD1
j_gene: TRBJ1-1
v_gene: TRBV18
abundance: few
CDR3nt: TGTGCCAGCTCAGTCAGACAGGGAAAGGACACTGAAGCTTTCTTT
CDR3aa: CASSVRQGKDTEAFF

d_gene: NA
j_gene: TRBJ1-1
v_gene: TRBV5-1
abundance: few
CDR3nt: TGCGCCAGCAGCTTGGGGCTTAACACTGAAGCTTTCTTT
CDR3aa: CASSLGLNTEAFF

d_gene: NA
j_gene: TRBJ1-1
v_gene: TRBV7-9
abundance: NA
CDR3nt: TGTGCCAGCAGTTCGGACGGGGGGCGGGGAGCTTTCTTT
CDR3aa: CASSSDGGRGAFF